The sequence of this T cell receptor beta chain was determined in a study of blood T cell repertoires in COVID-19. Ages ranged from 18 to 89 years, with residence in fewer than 25 US areas. Method: immunoSEQ multiplex PCR; TCRdb's copy keeps in-frame clones and lacks some. The data show 200,000 or so clones, with around 81% seen just once and less than 8.5% held by the top ten. V shed 0 bases and J shed 4 bases, with 10 bases lying between them. This CDR3 comprises 14 residues. Germline V CDR1 and CDR2: SGHNT, YYREEE (reference sequence). The TCR was taken from a man aged 40-49 years who had recovered from COVID-19. The gene calls are TRBV5-4 and TRBJ1-1; the D gene is possibly TRBD1 (5 bases). Sequencing used PBMCs or T cells enriched from blood (not recorded which). The CDR3, as DNA: TGTGCCAGCAGCTTGGTAGGTAGGGGCACTGAAGCTTTCTTT. It encodes CASSLVGRGTEAFF. Full variable domain (rest looked up from reference TRBV5-4 and TRBJ1-1): ETGVTQSPTHLIKTRGQQVTLRCSSQSGHNTVSWYQQALGQGPQFIFQYYREEENGRGNFPPRFSGLQFPNYSSELNVNALELDDSALYLCASSLVGRGTEAFFGQGTRLTVV.